Given below is one T cell receptor beta chain in context. What it binds is not known. TCRdb ran MiXCR on the RT-PCR reads and lists one entry per CDR3 protein. This sample has hundreds of thousands of distinct CDR3 sequences, with around 16% found just once. CDR1 and CDR2 (germline): SGHTA, FQGNSA. The CDR3 runs 16 residues. The ends were cut back, 5 bases at V and 3 bases at J, with 17 bases in the middle. The data were obtained in a study of response to subunit inactivated influenza vaccine. Overall study results and limits: There was a suggestion from the authors that each seasonal influenza vaccination recruits few new T cells.

Sequencing was performed on PBMCs from blood, taken 11 to 12 days after vaccination. The TCR originated in a man aged 45-60 years who received an inactivated influenza vaccine. The chain carries TRBV7-2 and TRBJ2-1; perhaps D is TRBD1 or TRBD2 (5 bases each). CDR3 loop: CASSPGTRTLYNEQFF. In DNA, the CDR3 is TGTGCCAGCAGCCCGGGGACCCGAACCCTCTACAATGAGCAGTTCTTC.